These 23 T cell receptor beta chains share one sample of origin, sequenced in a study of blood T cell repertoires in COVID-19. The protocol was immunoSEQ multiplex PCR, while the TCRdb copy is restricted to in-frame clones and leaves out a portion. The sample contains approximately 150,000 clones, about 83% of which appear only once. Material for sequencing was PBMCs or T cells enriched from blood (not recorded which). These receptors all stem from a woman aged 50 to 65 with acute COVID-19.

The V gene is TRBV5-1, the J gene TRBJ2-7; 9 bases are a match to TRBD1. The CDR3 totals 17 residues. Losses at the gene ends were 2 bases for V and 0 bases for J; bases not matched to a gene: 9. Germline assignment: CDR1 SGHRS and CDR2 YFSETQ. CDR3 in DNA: TGCGCCAGCAGCTTATCAACAGGGGGCCTCAGCTCCTACGAGCAGTACTTC. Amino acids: CASSLSTGGLSSYEQYF.

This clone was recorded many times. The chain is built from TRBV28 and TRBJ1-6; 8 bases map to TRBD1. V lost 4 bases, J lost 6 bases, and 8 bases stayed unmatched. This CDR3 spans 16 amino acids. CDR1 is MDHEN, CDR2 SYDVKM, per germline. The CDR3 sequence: CASSSPTGDRNSPLHF. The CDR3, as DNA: TGTGCCAGCAGTTCCCCGACAGGGGATCGTAATTCACCCCTCCACTTT.

CDR3 nucleotide sequence: TGCGCCAGCAGCTTGGACAGCCTACTCTATGGCTACACCTTC. As protein: CASSLDSLLYGYTF. V is TRBV5-1 and J is TRBJ1-2; the D is unclear. This CDR3 spans 14 amino acids. Per the germline V gene, CDR1 is SGHRS and CDR2 is YFSETQ. Trimming left V 0 bases short and J 4 bases short, with 10 bases between. Full variable domain (outside the CDR3, taken from reference TRBV5-1 and TRBJ1-2): KAGVTQTPRYLIKTRGQQVTLSCSPISGHRSVSWYQQTPGQGLQFLFEYFSETQRNKGNFPGRFSGRQFSNSRSEMNVSTLELGDSALYLCASSLDSLLYGYTFGSGTRLTVV.

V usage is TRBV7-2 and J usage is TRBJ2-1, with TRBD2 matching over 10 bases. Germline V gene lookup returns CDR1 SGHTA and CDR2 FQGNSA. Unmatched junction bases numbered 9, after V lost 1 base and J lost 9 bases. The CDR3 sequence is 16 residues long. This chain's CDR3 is CASSLVSSGSLGEQFF. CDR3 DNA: TGTGCCAGCAGCTTAGTGTCTAGCGGGAGCTTAGGTGAGCAGTTCTTC.

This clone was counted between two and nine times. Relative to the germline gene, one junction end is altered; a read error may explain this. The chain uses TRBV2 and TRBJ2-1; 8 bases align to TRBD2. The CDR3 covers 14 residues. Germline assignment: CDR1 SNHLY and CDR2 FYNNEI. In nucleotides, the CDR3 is TGTGCCAGCAGGGAAGCGGGGGCAAACAATGAGCAGTTCTTC. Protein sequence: CASREAGANNEQFF. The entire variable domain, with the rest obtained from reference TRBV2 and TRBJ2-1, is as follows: EPEVTQTPSHQVTQMGQEVILRCVPISNHLYFYWYRQILGQKVEFLVSFYNNEISEKSEIFDDQFSVERPDGSNFTLKIRSTKLEDSAMYFCASREAGANNEQFFGPGTRLTVL.

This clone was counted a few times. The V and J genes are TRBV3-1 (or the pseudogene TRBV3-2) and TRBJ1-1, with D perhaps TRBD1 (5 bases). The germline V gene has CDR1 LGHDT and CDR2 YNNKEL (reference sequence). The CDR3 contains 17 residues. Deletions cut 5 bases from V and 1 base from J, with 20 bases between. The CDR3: CASSSRGWGGRNTEAFF. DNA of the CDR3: TGTGCCAGCAGCTCCCGTGGGTGGGGGGGACGGAACACTGAAGCTTTCTTT.

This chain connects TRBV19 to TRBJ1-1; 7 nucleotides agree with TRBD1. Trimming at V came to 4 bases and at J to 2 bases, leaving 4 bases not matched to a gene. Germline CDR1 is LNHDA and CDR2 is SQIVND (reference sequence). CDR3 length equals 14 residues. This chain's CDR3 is CASSKGQTNTEAFF. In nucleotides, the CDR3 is TGTGCCAGTAGTAAGGGACAGACAAACACTGAAGCTTTCTTT.

The DNA of the CDR3 is TGTGCCAGTGGGCCGACCTACGAGCAGTACTTC. This codes for CASGPTYEQYF. The rearrangement uses TRBV2 and TRBJ2-7; D ambiguous. The germline V gene has CDR1 SNHLY and CDR2 FYNNEI. The length of the CDR3 is 11 residues. V was trimmed by 9 bases and J by 2 bases, leaving 8 bases between them.

The CDR3 bases are TGTGCCCAACAGTTCTCGTCTAACTATGGCTACACCTTC. Its protein is CAQQFSSNYGYTF. The V gene is TRBV30, the J gene TRBJ1-2; D gene ambiguous. CDR1 is GTSNPN and CDR2 is SVGIG in the germline V gene (reference sequence). The CDR3 runs to 13 residues. Trimming shortened V by 8 bases and J by 0 bases, and 13 bases separated the two germline ends.

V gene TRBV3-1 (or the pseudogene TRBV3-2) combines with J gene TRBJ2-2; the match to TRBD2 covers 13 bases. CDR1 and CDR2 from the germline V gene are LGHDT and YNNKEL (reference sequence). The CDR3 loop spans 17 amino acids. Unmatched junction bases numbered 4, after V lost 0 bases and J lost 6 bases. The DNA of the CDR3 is TGTGCCAGCAGCCAAGAGGGACTAGCGGGAACACCCGGGGAGCTGTTTTTT. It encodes CASSQEGLAGTPGELFF.

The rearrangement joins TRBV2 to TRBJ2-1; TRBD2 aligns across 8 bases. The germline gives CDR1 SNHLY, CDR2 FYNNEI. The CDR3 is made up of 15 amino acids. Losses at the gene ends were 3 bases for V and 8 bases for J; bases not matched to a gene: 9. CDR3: CASSELLAASDEQFF. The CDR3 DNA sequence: TGTGCCAGCAGTGAGCTACTAGCGGCTAGCGATGAGCAGTTCTTC.

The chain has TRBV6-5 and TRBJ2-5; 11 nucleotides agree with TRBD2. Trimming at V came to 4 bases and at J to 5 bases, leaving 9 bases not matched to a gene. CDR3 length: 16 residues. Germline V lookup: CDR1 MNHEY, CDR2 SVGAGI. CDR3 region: CASSSNLAGGGETQYF. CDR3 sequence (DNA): TGTGCCAGCAGTTCCAACTTAGCGGGAGGGGGCGAGACCCAGTACTTC.

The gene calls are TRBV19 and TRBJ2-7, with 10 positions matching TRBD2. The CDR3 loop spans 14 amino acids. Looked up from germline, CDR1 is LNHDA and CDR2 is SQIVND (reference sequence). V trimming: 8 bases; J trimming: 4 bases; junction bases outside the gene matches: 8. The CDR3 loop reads CASSSGLAVYEQYF. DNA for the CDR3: TGTGCCAGTTCGTCCGGACTAGCGGTGTACGAGCAGTACTTC.

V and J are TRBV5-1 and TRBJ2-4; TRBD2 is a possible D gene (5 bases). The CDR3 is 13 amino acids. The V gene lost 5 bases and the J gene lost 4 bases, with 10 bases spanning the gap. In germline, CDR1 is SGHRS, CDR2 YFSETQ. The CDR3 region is CASSSEGKNIQYF. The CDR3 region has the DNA TGCGCCAGCAGTTCAGAGGGAAAAAACATTCAGTACTTC.

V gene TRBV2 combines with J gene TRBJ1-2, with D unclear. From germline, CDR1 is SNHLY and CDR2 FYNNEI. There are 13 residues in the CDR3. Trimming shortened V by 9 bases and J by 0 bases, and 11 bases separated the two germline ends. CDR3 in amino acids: CASDRDANYGYTF. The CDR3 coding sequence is TGTGCCAGTGACCGGGATGCTAACTATGGCTACACCTTC.

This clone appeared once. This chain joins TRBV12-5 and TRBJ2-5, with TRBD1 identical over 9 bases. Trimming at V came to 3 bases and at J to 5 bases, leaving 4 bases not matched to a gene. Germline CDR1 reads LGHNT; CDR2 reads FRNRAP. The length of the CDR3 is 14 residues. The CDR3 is CASGFGQGMETQYF. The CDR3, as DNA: TGTGCTAGTGGTTTCGGACAGGGGATGGAGACCCAGTACTTC.

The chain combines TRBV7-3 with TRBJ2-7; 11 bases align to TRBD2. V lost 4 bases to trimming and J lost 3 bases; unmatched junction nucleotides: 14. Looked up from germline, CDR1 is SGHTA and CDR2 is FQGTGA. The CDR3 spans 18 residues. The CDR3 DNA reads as TGTGCCAGCAGCTCGACAGGACTAGCGGGCAATAGGGGCTACGAGCAGTACTTC. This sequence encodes CASSSTGLAGNRGYEQYF.

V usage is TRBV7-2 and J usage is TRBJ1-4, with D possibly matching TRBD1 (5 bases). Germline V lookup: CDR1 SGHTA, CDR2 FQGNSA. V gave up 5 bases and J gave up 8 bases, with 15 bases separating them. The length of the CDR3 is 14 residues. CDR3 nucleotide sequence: TGTGCCAGCAGCCTCGGCGGGGCTAGGGAAAAACTGTTTTTT. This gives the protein CASSLGGAREKLFF.

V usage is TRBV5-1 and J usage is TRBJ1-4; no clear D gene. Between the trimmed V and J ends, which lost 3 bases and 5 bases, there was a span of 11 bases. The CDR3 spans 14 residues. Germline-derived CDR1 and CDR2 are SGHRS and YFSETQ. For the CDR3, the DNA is TGCGCCAGCAGCTCCGGGGTTACGAATGAAAAACTGTTTTTT. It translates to CASSSGVTNEKLFF.

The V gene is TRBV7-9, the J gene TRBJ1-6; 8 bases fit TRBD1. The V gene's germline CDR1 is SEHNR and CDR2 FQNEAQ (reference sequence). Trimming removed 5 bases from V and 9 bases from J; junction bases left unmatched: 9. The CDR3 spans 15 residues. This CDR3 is CASSRRTGNVSPLHF. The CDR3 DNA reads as TGTGCCAGCAGCCGACGGACAGGGAACGTTTCACCCCTCCACTTT.

The CDR3 loop reads CASSLLRAQETQYF. In DNA form, the CDR3 reads TGTGCCAGCAGCTTGTTGCGGGCGCAAGAGACCCAGTACTTC. V gene TRBV5-4 combines with J gene TRBJ2-5; D might be TRBD2 (5 bases). Germline values: CDR1 SGHNT, CDR2 YYREEE (reference sequence). The CDR3 sequence is 14 residues long. V was trimmed by 1 base and J by 2 bases, leaving 9 bases between them. Full variable domain (outside the CDR3, taken from reference TRBV5-4 and TRBJ2-5): ETGVTQSPTHLIKTRGQQVTLRCSSQSGHNTVSWYQQALGQGPQFIFQYYREEENGRGNFPPRFSGLQFPNYSSELNVNALELDDSALYLCASSLLRAQETQYFGPGTRLLVL.

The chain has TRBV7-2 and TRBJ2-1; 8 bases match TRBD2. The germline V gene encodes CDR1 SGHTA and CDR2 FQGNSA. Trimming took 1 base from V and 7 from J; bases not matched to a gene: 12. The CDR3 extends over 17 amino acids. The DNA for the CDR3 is TGTGCCAGCAGCTTAGTTCCCGGACTAGCTCAGGCTAATGAGCAGTTCTTC. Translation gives CASSLVPGLAQANEQFF. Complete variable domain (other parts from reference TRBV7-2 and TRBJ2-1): GAGVSQSPSNKVTEKGKDVELRCDPISGHTALYWYRQSLGQGLEFLIYFQGNSAPDKSGLPSDRFSAERTGGSVSTLTIQRTQQEDSAVYLCASSLVPGLAQANEQFFGPGTRLTVL.

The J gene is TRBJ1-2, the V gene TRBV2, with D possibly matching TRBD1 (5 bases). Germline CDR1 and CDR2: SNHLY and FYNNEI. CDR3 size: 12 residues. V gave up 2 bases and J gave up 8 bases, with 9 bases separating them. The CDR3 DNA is TGTGCCAGCAGTGAACAGGGTTGGGGCTACACCTTC. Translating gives CASSEQGWGYTF.